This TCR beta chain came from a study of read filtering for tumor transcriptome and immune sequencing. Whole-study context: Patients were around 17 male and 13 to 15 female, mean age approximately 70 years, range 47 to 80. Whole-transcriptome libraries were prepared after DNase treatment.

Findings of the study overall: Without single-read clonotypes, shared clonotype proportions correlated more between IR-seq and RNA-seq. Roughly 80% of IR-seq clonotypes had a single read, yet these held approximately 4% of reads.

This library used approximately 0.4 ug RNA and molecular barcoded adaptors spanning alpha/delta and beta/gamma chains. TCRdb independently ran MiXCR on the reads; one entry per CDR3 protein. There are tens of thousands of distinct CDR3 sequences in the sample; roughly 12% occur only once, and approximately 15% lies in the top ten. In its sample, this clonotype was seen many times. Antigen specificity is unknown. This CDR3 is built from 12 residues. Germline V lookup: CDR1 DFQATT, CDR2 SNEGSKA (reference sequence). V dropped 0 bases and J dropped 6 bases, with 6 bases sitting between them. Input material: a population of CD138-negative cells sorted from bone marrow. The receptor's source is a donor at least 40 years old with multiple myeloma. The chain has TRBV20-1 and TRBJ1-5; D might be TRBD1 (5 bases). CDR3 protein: CSARDDSQPQHF. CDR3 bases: TGCAGTGCTAGAGATGACAGTCAGCCCCAGCATTTT.